The 2 T cell receptor beta chains below were found in one sample sequenced in a study of human T cells and chemical hapten exposure. As to time point: healthy volunteer bleed at 2 weeks. The authors' total RNA extraction used unfractionated whole blood. TCRdb passed the RACE reads through MiXCR, listing each CDR3 protein once. The sample has roughly 130,000 distinct CDR3 sequences, 8.5% to 9.5% seen once. The sequenced material came from whole blood. The source of these receptors is a male donor in good health. Some clones in this sample may be carry-over from other donors' samples.

As concerns this clonotype: Just one base apart from a much larger clone, this may be a read error. The rearrangement joins TRBV5-6 to TRBJ1-2; no firm D call. Trimming left V 2 bases short and J 2 bases short, with 13 bases between. In germline, CDR1 is SGHDT, CDR2 YYEEEE. The CDR3 has 15 residues. The chain's CDR3 is CASSFGGPKNYGYTF. The DNA of the CDR3 is TGTGCCAGCAGCTTTGGAGGGCCGAAGAACTATGGCTACACCTTC.

In its sample, this clonotype was seen many times. This chain links TRBV12-3 or TRBV12-4 with TRBJ1-5; TRBD1 matches at 9 bases. With V trimmed by 4 bases and J by 4 bases, 2 bases remained unmatched. This CDR3 is built from 14 residues. The CDR3 bases are TGTGCCAGCAGTTCCGGACAGGGGAATCAGCCCCAGCATTTT. This codes for CASSSGQGNQPQHF.